This T cell receptor beta chain was identified in a study of T-cell reconstitution after alpha-beta-depleted transplantation in children. Study outcomes and limitations: Reportedly, only several hundred clones from non-depleted graft cells drove alpha-beta T-cell counts at about two months. After one year, T-cell counts and TCRbeta diversity mostly came from new T cells. For some patients, TCRbeta diversity was high at day 60 because of recipient T cells and thymic progenitors that survived.

This CDR3 has 17 residues. CDR1 is DFQATT, CDR2 SNEGSKA, per germline (reference sequence). During its preparation, the TCRbeta library received unique molecular identifiers. TCRdb re-derived calls from the PCR reads in MiXCR, one entry per CDR3 protein. The table records around 580,000 distinct CDR3 sequences, over 20% of them present only once. A word on this clonotype: What it binds is not known. Germline is not matched at one junction end, which may reflect a read error.

This receptor was taken from a boy in the first two years of life with Wiskott-Aldrich syndrome, due to receive a stem cell transplant. The sequencing here drew on PBMCs, taken before TCRalphabeta/CD19-depleted stem cell transplant. The chain has TRBV20-1 and TRBJ2-1; D is perhaps TRBD1 or TRBD2 (5 bases each). The CDR3 protein is CCARTRGRDPKMDEQFF. CDR3 nucleotide sequence: TGCTGTGCTAGAACCCGAGGACGGGACCCTAAAATGGATGAGCAGTTCTTC.